The T cell receptor beta chain described here comes from a study of preoperative IRX-2 immunotherapy in early breast cancer (dated by TCRdb to between 2018 and 2021). The meaning of the sample's treatment or condition label: preoperative locoregional IRX-2 cytokine immunotherapy. The samples were obtained from a phase Ib study that tested preoperative, locoregional IRX-2 cytokine immunotherapy designed to prime immune responses. Donors were patients with early-stage breast cancer who received IRX-2 before surgery. Libraries were constructed by the immunoSEQ multiplex PCR assay. TCRdb holds this immuneACCESS table with in-frame rearrangements only. Some clones are missing; in checked studies, unresolved V genes explain under half, and the rest has no known cause. Present in this sample are about 3,000 clones, more than 65% of which were seen just once. The ten largest clones add up to around 7.7% of the sample.

V sheds 1 base and J sheds 10 bases, leaving 5 bases between their ends. CDR1 is given as LNHDA and CDR2 as SQIVND, both from the germline V gene (reference sequence). From the cysteine up to the phenylalanine, the CDR3 has a length of 11 residues. The read is trimmed to its CDR3 DNA, 33 bases read in frame from base 1. This clone has a single count. The specificity of this receptor is unknown. Base qualities are not provided; no much larger clone lies one nucleotide away. This chain is built from TRBV19 and TRBJ2-1; the D gene remains uncertain. This receptor was taken from a human donor with breast cancer. The sequences come from tumor tissue, collected after IRX-2 immunotherapy. CDR3 region: CASSIATEQFF. The DNA is TGTGCCAGTAGTATAGCTACAGAGCAGTTCTTC.